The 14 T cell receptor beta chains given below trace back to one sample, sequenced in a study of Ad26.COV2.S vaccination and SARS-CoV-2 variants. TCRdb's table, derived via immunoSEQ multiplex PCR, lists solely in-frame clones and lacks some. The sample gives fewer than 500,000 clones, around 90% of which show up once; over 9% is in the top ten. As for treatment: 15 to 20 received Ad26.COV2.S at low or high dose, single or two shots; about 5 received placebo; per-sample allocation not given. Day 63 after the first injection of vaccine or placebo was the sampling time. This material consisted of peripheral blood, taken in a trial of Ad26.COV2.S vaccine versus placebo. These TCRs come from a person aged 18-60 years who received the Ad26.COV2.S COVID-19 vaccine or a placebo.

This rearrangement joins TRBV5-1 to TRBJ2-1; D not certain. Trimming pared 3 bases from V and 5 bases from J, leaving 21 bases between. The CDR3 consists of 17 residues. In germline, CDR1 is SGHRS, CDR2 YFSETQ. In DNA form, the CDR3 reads TGCGCCAGCAGCTCGGGCGTGGGAATAGAGGTACACAATGAGCAGTTCTTC. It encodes CASSSGVGIEVHNEQFF.

CDR3 sequence: CASSLTQGGEKLFF. The CDR3 region has the DNA TGTGCCAGCAGCTTAACACAGGGTGGTGAAAAACTGTTTTTT. The chain links TRBV7-9 to TRBJ1-4; perhaps TRBD1 as D (6 bases). Trimming shortened V by 2 bases and J by 7 bases, and 11 bases separated the two germline ends. The CDR3 totals 14 residues. CDR1 is SEHNR and CDR2 is FQNEAQ in the germline V gene (reference sequence).

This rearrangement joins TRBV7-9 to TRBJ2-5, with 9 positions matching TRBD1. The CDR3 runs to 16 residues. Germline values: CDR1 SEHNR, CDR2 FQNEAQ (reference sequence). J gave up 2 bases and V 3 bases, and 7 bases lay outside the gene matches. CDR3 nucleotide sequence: TGTGCCAGCAGCTTCTTAATCGACAGGGGGCAAGAGACCCAGTACTTC. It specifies CASSFLIDRGQETQYF.

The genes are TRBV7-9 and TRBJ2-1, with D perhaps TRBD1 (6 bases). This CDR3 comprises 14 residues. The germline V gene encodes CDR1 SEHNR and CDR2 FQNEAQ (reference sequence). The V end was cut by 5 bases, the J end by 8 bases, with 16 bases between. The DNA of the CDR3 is TGTGCCAGCAGCCATAACGACAGGCCCCATGAGCAGTTCTTC. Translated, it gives CASSHNDRPHEQFF.

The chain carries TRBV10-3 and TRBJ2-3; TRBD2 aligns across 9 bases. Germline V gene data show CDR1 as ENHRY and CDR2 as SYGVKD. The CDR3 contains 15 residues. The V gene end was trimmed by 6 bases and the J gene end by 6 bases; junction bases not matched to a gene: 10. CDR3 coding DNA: TGTGCCATCAGCGAGGGCGGGAGGGCATTGGATACGCAGTATTTT. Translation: CAISEGGRALDTQYF.

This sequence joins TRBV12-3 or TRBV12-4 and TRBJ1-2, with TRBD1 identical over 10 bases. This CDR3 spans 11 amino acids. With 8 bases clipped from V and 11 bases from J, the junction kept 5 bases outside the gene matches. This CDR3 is CASWDRGIYTF. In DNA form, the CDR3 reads TGTGCCAGCTGGGACAGGGGAATATACACCTTC.

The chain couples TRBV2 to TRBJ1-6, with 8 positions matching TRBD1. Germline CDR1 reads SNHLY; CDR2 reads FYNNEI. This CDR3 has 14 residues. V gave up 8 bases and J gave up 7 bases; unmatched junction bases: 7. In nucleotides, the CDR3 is TGTGCCAGCCTATTCCGGACAGGGAATTCACCCCTCCACTTT. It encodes CASLFRTGNSPLHF.

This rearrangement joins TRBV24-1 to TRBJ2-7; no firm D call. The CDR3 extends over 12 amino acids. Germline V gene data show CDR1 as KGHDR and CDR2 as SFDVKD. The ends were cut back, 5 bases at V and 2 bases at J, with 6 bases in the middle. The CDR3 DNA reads TGTGCCACCAGTGGTAATACCTACGAGCAGTACTTC. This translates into CATSGNTYEQYF.

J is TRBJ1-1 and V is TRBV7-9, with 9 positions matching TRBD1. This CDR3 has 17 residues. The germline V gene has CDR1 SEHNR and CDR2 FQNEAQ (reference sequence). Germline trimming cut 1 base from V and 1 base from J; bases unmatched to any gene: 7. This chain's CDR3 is CASSLVPGQGTNTEAFF. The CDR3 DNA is TGTGCCAGCAGCTTAGTCCCGGGACAGGGAACGAACACTGAAGCTTTCTTT.

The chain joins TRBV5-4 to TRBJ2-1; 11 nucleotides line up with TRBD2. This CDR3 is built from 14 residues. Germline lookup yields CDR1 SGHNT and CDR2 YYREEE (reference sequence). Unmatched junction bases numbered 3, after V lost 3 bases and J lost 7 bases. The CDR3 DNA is TGTGCCAGCAGCTCGGGACTAGCGGCAAATGAGCAGTTCTTC. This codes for CASSSGLAANEQFF.

DNA for the CDR3: TGTGCCAGCAGCCCAGGGACTAGCGGGAGTTTTGAGCAGTACTTC. Encoded protein: CASSPGTSGSFEQYF. The V call is TRBV7-6, the J call TRBJ2-7; TRBD2 aligns across 14 bases. CDR3 length: 15 amino acids. V was pared by 5 bases and J by 7 bases, with 7 bases of the junction left unmatched. Germline CDR1 and CDR2: SGHVS and FNYEAQ.

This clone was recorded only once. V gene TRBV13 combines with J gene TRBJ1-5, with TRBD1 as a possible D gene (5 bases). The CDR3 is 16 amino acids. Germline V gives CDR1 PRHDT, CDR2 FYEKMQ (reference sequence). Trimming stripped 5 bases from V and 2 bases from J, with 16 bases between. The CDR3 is CASSVRRRGGNQPQHF. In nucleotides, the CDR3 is TGTGCCAGCAGCGTCCGTAGGAGAGGGGGCAATCAGCCCCAGCATTTT.

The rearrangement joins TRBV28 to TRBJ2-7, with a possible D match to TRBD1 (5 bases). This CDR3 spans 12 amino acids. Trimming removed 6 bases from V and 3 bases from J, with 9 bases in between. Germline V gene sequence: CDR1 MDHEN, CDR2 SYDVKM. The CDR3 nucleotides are TGTGCCAGCAGATCTGGACACTACGAGCAGTACTTC. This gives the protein CASRSGHYEQYF.

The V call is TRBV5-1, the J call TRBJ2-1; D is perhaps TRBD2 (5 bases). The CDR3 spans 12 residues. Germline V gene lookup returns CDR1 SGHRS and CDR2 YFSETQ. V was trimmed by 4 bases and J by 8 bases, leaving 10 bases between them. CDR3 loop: CASSPLEDEQFF. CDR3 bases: TGCGCCAGCAGCCCACTGGAGGATGAGCAGTTCTTC.